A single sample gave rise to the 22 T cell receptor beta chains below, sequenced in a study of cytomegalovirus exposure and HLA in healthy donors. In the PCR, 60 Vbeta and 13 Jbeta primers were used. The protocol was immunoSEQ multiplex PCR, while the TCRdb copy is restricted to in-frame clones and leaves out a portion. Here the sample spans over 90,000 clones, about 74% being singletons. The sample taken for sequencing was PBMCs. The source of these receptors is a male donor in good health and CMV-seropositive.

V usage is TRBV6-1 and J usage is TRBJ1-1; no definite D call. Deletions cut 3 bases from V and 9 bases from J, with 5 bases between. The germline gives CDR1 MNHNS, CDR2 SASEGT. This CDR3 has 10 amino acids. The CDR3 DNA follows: TGTGCCAGCAGTGAGAGGAAAGCTTTCTTT. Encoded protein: CASSERKAFF.

CDR3 DNA sequence: TGTGCCAGCAGTTATGGGCAGGGGTCGCGTGGCTACACCTTC. It is translated as CASSYGQGSRGYTF. The chain is built from TRBV6-5 and TRBJ1-2; TRBD1 is a possible D gene (6 bases). V lost 3 bases and J 7 bases, leaving 15 bases between the germline ends. The CDR3 totals 14 residues. The germline V gene encodes CDR1 MNHEY and CDR2 SVGAGI.

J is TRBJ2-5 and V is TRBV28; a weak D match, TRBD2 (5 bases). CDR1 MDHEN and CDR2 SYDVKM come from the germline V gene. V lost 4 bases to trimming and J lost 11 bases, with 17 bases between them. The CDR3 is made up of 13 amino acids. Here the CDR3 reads CASSSPVLWEQYF. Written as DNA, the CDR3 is TGTGCCAGCAGTTCCCCAGTCCTTTGGGAGCAGTACTTC. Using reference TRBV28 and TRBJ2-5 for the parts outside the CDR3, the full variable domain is DVKVTQSSRYLVKRTGEKVFLECVQDMDHENMFWYRQDPGLGLRLIYFSYDVKMKEKGDIPEGYSVSREKKERFSLILESASTNQTSMYLCASSSPVLWEQYFGPGTRLLVL.

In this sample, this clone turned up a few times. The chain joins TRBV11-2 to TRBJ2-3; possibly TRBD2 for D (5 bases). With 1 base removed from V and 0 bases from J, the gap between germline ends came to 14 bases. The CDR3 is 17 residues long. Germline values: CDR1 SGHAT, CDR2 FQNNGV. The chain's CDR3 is CASSLGISDTSTDTQYF. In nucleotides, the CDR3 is TGTGCCAGCAGCTTAGGAATTAGCGATACTAGCACAGATACGCAGTATTTT.

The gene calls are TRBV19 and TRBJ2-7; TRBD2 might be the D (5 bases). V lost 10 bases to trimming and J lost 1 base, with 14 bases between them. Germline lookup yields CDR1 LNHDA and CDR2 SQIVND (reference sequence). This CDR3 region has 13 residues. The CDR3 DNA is TGTGCCACCCGCTCCGGGGTATCCTACGAGCAGTACTTC. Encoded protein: CATRSGVSYEQYF.

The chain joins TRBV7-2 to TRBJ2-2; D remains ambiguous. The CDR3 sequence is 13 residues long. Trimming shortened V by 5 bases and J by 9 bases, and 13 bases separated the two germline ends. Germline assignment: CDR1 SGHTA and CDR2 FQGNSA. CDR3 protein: CASSPLVVRELFF. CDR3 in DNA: TGTGCCAGCAGCCCACTGGTGGTCAGGGAGCTGTTTTTT. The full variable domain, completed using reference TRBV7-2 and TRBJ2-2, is GAGVSQSPSNKVTEKGKDVELRCDPISGHTALYWYRQSLGQGLEFLIYFQGNSAPDKSGLPSDRFSAERTGGSVSTLTIQRTQQEDSAVYLCASSPLVVRELFFGEGSRLTVL.

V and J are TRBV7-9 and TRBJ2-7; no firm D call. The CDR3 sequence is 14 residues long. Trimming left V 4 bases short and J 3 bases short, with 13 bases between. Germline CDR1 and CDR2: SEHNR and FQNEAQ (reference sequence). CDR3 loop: CASSSVAGVYEQYF. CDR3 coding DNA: TGTGCCAGCAGCTCGGTCGCTGGAGTCTACGAGCAGTACTTC.

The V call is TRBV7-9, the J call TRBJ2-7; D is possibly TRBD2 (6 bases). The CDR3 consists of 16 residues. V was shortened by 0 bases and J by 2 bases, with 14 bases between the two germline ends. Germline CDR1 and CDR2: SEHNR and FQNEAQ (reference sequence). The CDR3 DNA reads TGTGCCAGCAGCTTAGCCCCCGGGAGAGAAACCTACGAGCAGTACTTC. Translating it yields CASSLAPGRETYEQYF.

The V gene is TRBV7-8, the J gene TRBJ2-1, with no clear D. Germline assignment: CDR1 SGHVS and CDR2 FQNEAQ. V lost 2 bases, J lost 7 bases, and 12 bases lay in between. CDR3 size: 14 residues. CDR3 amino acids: CASSLPRGRNEQFF. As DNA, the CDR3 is TGTGCCAGCAGCTTACCACGAGGTAGGAATGAGCAGTTCTTC.

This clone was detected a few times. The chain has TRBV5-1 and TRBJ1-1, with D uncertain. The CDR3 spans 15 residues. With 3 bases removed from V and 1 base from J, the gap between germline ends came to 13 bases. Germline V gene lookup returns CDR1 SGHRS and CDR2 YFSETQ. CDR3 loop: CASSSREGGNTEAFF. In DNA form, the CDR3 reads TGCGCCAGCAGCTCCCGGGAGGGCGGGAACACTGAAGCTTTCTTT. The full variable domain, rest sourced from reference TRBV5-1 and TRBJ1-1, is KAGVTQTPRYLIKTRGQQVTLSCSPISGHRSVSWYQQTPGQGLQFLFEYFSETQRNKGNFPGRFSGRQFSNSRSEMNVSTLELGDSALYLCASSSREGGNTEAFFGQGTRLTVV.

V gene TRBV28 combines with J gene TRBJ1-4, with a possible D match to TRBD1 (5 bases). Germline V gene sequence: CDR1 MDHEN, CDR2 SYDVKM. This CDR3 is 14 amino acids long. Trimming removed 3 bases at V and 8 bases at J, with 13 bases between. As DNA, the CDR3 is TGTGCCAGCAGTTTCACGGGGGAAGTAGAAAAACTGTTTTTT. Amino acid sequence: CASSFTGEVEKLFF.

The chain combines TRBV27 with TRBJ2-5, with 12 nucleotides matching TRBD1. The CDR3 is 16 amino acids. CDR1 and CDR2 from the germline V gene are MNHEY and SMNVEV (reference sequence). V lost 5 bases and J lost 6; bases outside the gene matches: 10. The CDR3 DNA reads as TGTGCCAGCAGTAGCCTCGGGACAGGGGGCGAAAAGACCCAGTACTTC. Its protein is CASSSLGTGGEKTQYF.

The CDR3 here is CASSLATDSYEQYF. In DNA form, the CDR3 reads TGTGCCAGCAGCTTAGCGACAGACTCCTACGAGCAGTACTTC. The genes are TRBV7-2 and TRBJ2-7, with a possible D match to TRBD1 (5 bases). Germline CDR1 reads SGHTA; CDR2 reads FQGNSA. Trimming stripped 0 bases from V and 0 bases from J, with 6 bases between. This CDR3 is built from 14 residues. Looking up the rest from reference TRBV7-2 and TRBJ2-7 gives the full variable domain: GAGVSQSPSNKVTEKGKDVELRCDPISGHTALYWYRQSLGQGLEFLIYFQGNSAPDKSGLPSDRFSAERTGGSVSTLTIQRTQQEDSAVYLCASSLATDSYEQYFGPGTRLTVT.

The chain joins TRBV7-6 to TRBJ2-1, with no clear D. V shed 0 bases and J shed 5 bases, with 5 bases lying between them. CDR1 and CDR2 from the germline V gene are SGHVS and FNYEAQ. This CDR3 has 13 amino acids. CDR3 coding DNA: TGTGCCAGCAGCTTAGCAGGAGACAATGAGCAGTTCTTC. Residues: CASSLAGDNEQFF.

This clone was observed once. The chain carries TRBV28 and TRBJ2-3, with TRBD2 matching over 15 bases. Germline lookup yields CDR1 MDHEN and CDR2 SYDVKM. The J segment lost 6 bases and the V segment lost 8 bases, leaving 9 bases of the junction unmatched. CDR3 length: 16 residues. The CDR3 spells CASGRGLAGGGDTQYF. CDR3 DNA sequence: TGTGCCAGCGGCCGAGGACTAGCGGGAGGGGGCGATACGCAGTATTTT.

CDR3 amino acids: CASSPTGGLSETQYF. The DNA of the CDR3 is TGTGCCAGCAGCCCCACAGGGGGCTTATCAGAGACCCAGTACTTC. The chain is built from TRBV5-8 and TRBJ2-5, with 9 bases aligning to TRBD1. Germline V CDR1 and CDR2: SGHTS, YDEGEE. J was trimmed by 4 bases and V by 4 bases; bases with no gene match: 8. The CDR3 is made up of 15 amino acids.

The DNA for the CDR3 is TGTGCCACCAGCAGAGATACGACTGGAGCAGATACGCAGTATTTT. This codes for CATSRDTTGADTQYF. V and J are TRBV15 and TRBJ2-3; D is unclear. V lost 0 bases and J lost 4, with 11 bases in between. The CDR3 runs 15 residues. From germline, CDR1 is LNHNV and CDR2 YYDKDF (reference sequence).

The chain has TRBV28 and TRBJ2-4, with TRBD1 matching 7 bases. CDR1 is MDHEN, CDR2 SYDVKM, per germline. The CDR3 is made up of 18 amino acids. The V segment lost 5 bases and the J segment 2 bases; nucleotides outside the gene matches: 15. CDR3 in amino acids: CASSPLSSYRGTKNIQYF. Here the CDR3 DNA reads TGTGCCAGCAGTCCCCTATCCTCCTACAGGGGAACCAAAAACATTCAGTACTTC.

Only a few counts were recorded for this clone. CDR3 in DNA: TGCGCCAGCAGCTGGACAGCCTCGAGCTCTGGGGCCAACGTCCTGACTTTC. Protein: CASSWTASSSGANVLTF. The gene calls are TRBV5-1 and TRBJ2-6; D is perhaps TRBD1 (6 bases). Germline V gives CDR1 SGHRS, CDR2 YFSETQ. The length of the CDR3 is 17 residues. Trimming cost V 3 bases and J 0 bases, with 13 bases left between them. The whole variable domain, remainder taken from reference TRBV5-1 and TRBJ2-6, is KAGVTQTPRYLIKTRGQQVTLSCSPISGHRSVSWYQQTPGQGLQFLFEYFSETQRNKGNFPGRFSGRQFSNSRSEMNVSTLELGDSALYLCASSWTASSSGANVLTFGAGSRLTVL.

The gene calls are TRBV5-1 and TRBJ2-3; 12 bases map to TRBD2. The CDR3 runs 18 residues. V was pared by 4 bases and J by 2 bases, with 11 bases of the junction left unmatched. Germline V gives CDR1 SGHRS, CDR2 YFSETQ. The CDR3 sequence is CASSRSSGRAVDTDTQYF. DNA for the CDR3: TGCGCCAGCAGCCGATCTAGCGGGAGGGCCGTTGACACAGATACGCAGTATTTT.

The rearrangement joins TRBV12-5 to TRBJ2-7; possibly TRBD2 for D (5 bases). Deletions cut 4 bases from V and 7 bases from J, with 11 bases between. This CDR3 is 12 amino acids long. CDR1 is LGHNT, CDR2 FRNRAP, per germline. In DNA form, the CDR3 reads TGTGCTAGTGGTTCCCCGGAGGAGGAGCAGTACTTC. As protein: CASGSPEEEQYF.

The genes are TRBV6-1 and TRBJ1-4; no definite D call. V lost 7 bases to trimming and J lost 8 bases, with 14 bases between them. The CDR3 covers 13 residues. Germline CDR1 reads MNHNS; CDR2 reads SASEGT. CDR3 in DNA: TGTGCCAGCAATGGCCCGGGAGGCGAAAAACTGTTTTTT. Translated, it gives CASNGPGGEKLFF.